This TCR beta chain emerged from a study of early T cells in non-severe SARS-CoV-2 infection. As for the study in general: Sequencing used unsorted whole-blood bulk RNA, so chains lack pairing. Notes on the study in general: VDJdb-based annotation leaned toward anti-spike CD8 responses and missed private and CD4 specificities.

There are many counts of this clonotype. Its antigen is as yet unknown. Germline V CDR1 and CDR2: SGDLS, YYNGEE. V lost 6 bases and J 1 base, leaving 9 bases between the germline ends. CDR3 size: 13 residues. Unique molecular identifiers (one per individual cDNA molecule) were attached. TCRdb reanalysed the 5' RACE reads using MiXCR and keeps one entry per CDR3 protein. Found here are more than 75,000 distinct CDR3 sequences, 14% of them singletons; the top ten hold about 6%. Sequenced input: whole blood. V gene TRBV9 combines with J gene TRBJ2-3; D may correspond to TRBD1 or TRBD2 (6 bases each). The TCR comes from an adult who was a healthcare worker with PCR-confirmed SARS-CoV-2 infection or an uninfected control (not recorded which). In DNA form, the CDR3 reads TGTGCCAGCACAAGGGGGGGCACAGATACGCAGTATTTT. Its translation: CASTRGGTDTQYF.